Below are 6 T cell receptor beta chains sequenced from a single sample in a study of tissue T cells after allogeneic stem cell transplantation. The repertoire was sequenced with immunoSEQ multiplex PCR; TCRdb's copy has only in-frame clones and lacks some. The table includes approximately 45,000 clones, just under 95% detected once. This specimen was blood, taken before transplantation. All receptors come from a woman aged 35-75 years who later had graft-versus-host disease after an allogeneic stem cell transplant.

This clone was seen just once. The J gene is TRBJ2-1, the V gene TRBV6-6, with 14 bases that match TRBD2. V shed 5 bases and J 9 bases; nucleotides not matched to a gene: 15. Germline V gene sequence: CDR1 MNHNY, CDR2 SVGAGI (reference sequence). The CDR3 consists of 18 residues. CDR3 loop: CASSPIRSRLAGGIEQFF. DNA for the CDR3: TGTGCCAGCAGTCCAATCCGGTCTCGACTAGCGGGAGGGATTGAGCAGTTCTTC.

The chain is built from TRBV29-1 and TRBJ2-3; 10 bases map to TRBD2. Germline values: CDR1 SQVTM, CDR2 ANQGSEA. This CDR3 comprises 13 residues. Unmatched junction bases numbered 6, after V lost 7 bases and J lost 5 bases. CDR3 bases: TGCAGCGCGACGGGACTAGCGATAGATACGCAGTATTTT. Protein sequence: CSATGLAIDTQYF.

In nucleotides, the CDR3 is TGTGCCTCGTGGGGCTCTGGAAACACCATATATTTT. It is translated as CASWGSGNTIYF. The chain uses TRBV28 and TRBJ1-3; no clear D. V was shortened by 11 bases and J by 0 bases, with 8 bases between the two germline ends. The germline CDR1 and CDR2 sequences are MDHEN and SYDVKM. This CDR3 region has 12 residues.

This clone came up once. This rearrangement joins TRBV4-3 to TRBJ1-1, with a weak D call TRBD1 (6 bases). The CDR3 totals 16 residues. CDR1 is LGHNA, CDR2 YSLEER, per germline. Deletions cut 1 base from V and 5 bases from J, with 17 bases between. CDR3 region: CASSQVVAGVGTEAFF. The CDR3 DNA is TGCGCCAGCAGCCAAGTTGTTGCAGGGGTCGGGACTGAAGCTTTCTTT.

The chain's CDR3 is CASRRTPGDTGELFF. CDR3 DNA sequence: TGTGCCAGCAGACGGACTCCAGGGGACACCGGGGAGCTGTTTTTT. The V call is TRBV7-6, the J call TRBJ2-2; D may be TRBD1 (6 bases). The CDR3 loop spans 15 amino acids. Looked up from germline, CDR1 is SGHVS and CDR2 is FNYEAQ. V lost 6 bases and J 3 bases, leaving 14 bases between the germline ends.

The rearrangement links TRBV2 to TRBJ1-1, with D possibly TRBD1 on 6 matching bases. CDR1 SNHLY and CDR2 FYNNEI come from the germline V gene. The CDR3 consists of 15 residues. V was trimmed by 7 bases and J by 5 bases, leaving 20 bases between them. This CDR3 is CASNIEGQGVTEAFF. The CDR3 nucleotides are TGTGCCAGCAACATAGAGGGACAAGGGGTTACTGAAGCTTTCTTT.